This T cell receptor beta chain was sequenced during a study of blood T cell repertoires in COVID-19. Clones were read by immunoSEQ multiplex PCR, and TCRdb kept only the in-frame ones, dropping some. Of roughly 160,000 clones in the sample, approximately 80% were seen once. Trimming shortened V by 7 bases and J by 3 bases, and 15 bases separated the two germline ends. Germline loops: CDR1 WNHNN, CDR2 SYGVQD (reference sequence). CDR3 length: 15 amino acids. The rearrangement links TRBV10-1 to TRBJ1-4; D uncertain. Sequencing input: PBMCs or T cells enriched from blood (not recorded which). The clonotype was recovered from a woman in her sixties who had recovered from COVID-19. For the CDR3, the DNA is TGCGCCAGCATTGACCACAGATCACCTAATGAAAAACTGTTTTTT. Translation: CASIDHRSPNEKLFF.